The sequence of this T cell receptor (beta chain) was determined in a study of beta chain features in type 1 diabetes. Germline-derived CDR1 and CDR2 are ENHRY and SYGVKD. The CDR3 extends over 14 amino acids. Trimming stripped 2 bases from V and 6 bases from J, with 14 bases between. This clone was counted a few times. Every bit of the isolated RNA underwent reverse transcription, so sequencing read expressed TCRB transcripts. The study sequenced naive, central memory and regulatory T cell samples to an average of around 3.4 million reads. Sequencing was performed with immunoSEQ multiplex PCR; in TCRdb, only in-frame clones are kept and a portion is missing. The sample shows hundreds of thousands of clones, around 7.6% of them seen only once. Central memory, naive, regulatory and stem cell-like memory CD4+ cells were sorted by CD45RO/CCR7/CD25/CD127/CD95/CD27. Sorted populations all exceeded 98% purity.

Sequenced: central memory CD4+ T cells from blood. The sequence was collected from a young woman in good health. The chain carries TRBV10-3 and TRBJ2-7, with D perhaps TRBD1 or TRBD2 (6 bases each). The CDR3 spells CAISETRQEGEQYF. CDR3 in DNA: TGTGCCATCAGTGAGACTCGACAGGAGGGCGAGCAGTACTTC.